The 26 T cell receptor beta chains below come from one sample, sequenced in a study of molecular identifiers for immune sequencing clone quantification. Each CDR3 protein is one row after TCRdb ran MiXCR on the PCR reads. The repertoire includes about 640,000 distinct CDR3 sequences, 15% to 20% of them detected once, and roughly 0.9% sits in the top ten. The specimen sequenced was naive CD8+ T cells from blood, with Jurkat cell RNA spiked in. The subset denotes: FACS-sorted CD8+CD4-CCR7+CD45RA+ naive T cells. These TCRs come from a human donor in good health. Some libraries in this study had Jurkat cell RNA spiked in.

The chain recombines TRBV18 with TRBJ2-7; 7 bases fit TRBD2. Germline trimming cut 1 base from V and 5 bases from J; bases unmatched to any gene: 8. There are 15 residues in the CDR3. Per the germline V gene, CDR1 is KGHSH and CDR2 is LQKENI. CDR3 sequence reads: CASSPQREGRNEQYF. The CDR3 DNA sequence: TGTGCCAGCTCACCACAAAGGGAGGGGAGGAACGAGCAGTACTTC.

This clonotype was seen at least ten times. The chain employs TRBV6-5 and TRBJ1-6; D perhaps matches TRBD1 (5 bases). The CDR3 has 15 residues. The germline CDR1 and CDR2 sequences are MNHEY and SVGAGI. V dropped 9 bases and J dropped 8 bases, with 20 bases sitting between them. CDR3 DNA sequence: TGTGCCAGTAAGGGACTACATCCAGAGTATTCACCCCTCCACTTT. Amino acids: CASKGLHPEYSPLHF.

This clonotype was detected a few times. The junction and the germline gene differ at one end; a read error may be behind it. V usage is TRBV7-9 and J usage is TRBJ2-7; TRBD1 matches 10 bases. The CDR3 contains 14 residues. Germline CDR1 SEHNR, CDR2 FQNEAQ (reference sequence). The CDR3: CASSSGQGLIERYF. In DNA, the CDR3 is TGTGCCAGCAGCTCGGGACAGGGGCTAATCGAGCGGTACTTC.

A word on this clonotype: Its ends do not fully match the called genes, so a read error is possible. The chain is built from TRBV5-6 and TRBJ1-4; D ambiguous. The CDR3 runs 13 residues. Per germline, CDR1 SGHDT and CDR2 YYEEEE. The CDR3 DNA is TGTGCCAGCAGCTTTAGGACGGATGAAAGACTGTTTTTT. Residues: CASSFRTDERLFF.

V gene TRBV12-1 combines with J gene TRBJ1-1; TRBD1 is the table's D call and was not checked against the DNA. TRBV12-1 counts as a pseudogene. CDR3 length equals 15 residues. The CDR3 DNA is TGTGCCAGCAGCTTTTTCGGGGGCGCGTCCACTGAAGCTTTCTTT. It codes for CASSFFGGASTEAFF.

This clonotype was picked up a small number of times. The rearrangement uses TRBV28 and TRBJ1-2; TRBD1 might be the D (6 bases). This CDR3 has 13 residues. Deletions cut 7 bases from V and 1 base from J, with 10 bases between. Germline V gene data show CDR1 as MDHEN and CDR2 as SYDVKM. CDR3 bases: TGTGCCAGCACGACAGGTCATAACTATGGCTACACCTTC. Translation: CASTTGHNYGYTF.

J is TRBJ1-5 and V is TRBV7-2; D perhaps matches TRBD1 (5 bases). Germline CDR1 SGHTA, CDR2 FQGNSA. The CDR3 contains 16 residues. V was clipped by 1 base and J by 4 bases, with 14 bases between them. The CDR3 DNA is TGTGCCAGCAGCTTAGAAGGGAGGCAGGGAAATCAGCCCCAGCATTTT. Translated, it gives CASSLEGRQGNQPQHF.

This clonotype has just a few counts. The chain couples TRBV7-3 to TRBJ2-1; D gene uncertain. CDR1 and CDR2 (germline): SGHTA, FQGTGA. The V end was cut by 4 bases, the J end by 0 bases, with 13 bases between. The CDR3 is made up of 16 amino acids. The CDR3 sequence: CASSSPPQSSYNEQFF. The CDR3, as DNA: TGTGCCAGCAGCTCCCCGCCACAAAGCTCCTACAATGAGCAGTTCTTC.

This clonotype was seen ten or more times. V and J are TRBV3-1 and TRBJ2-7, with D hard to call. Germline V gene data show CDR1 as LGHDT and CDR2 as YNNKEL (reference sequence). The V and J ends lost 1 base and 5 bases respectively, with 18 bases between them. This CDR3 has 16 amino acids. The DNA of the CDR3 is TGTGCCAGCAGCCAAGGGTTAGGCCGCAGTCGGGACGAGCAGTACTTC. Protein: CASSQGLGRSRDEQYF.

At least ten counts were recorded for this clonotype. This rearrangement joins TRBV5-1 to TRBJ2-7; D not certain. The length of the CDR3 is 11 residues. V lost 5 bases to trimming and J lost 1 base, with 4 bases between them. CDR1 and CDR2 (germline): SGHRS, YFSETQ. CDR3 sequence reads: CASRRSYEQYF. CDR3 coding DNA: TGCGCCAGCAGGAGGTCCTACGAGCAGTACTTC.

To note about this clonotype: This may stem from a read error, because a much larger clone lies one nucleotide away. Likely a read error: the CDR3 ends without its conserved phenylalanine or tryptophan. The chain has TRBV20-1 and TRBJ2-1, with no clear D. V lost 0 bases, J lost 7 bases, and 4 bases lay in between. Germline CDR1 DFQATT, CDR2 SNEGSKA (reference sequence). This CDR3 is 11 amino acids long. CDR3 bases: TGCAGTGCTAGAGAGATTAATGAGCAGTTCCTC. Protein: CSAREINEQFL.

Points on this clonotype: Germline is not matched at one junction end, which may reflect a read error. The V call is TRBV19, the J call TRBJ2-2; TRBD2 is a possible D gene (5 bases). The CDR3 consists of 19 residues. Germline V gene data show CDR1 as LNHDA and CDR2 as SQIVND (reference sequence). The CDR3 loop reads CASSIDLLNRVTNTGELFF. The CDR3 DNA reads as TGTGCCAGTAGTATAGATCTATTGAACAGAGTGACGAACACCGGGGAACTGTTTTTT.

The genes are TRBV30 and TRBJ2-1, with D perhaps matching TRBD1 (6 bases). The V gene lost 6 bases and the J gene lost 9 bases, with 18 bases spanning the gap. Germline assignment: CDR1 GTSNPN and CDR2 SVGIG (reference sequence). CDR3 length equals 13 residues. CDR3 DNA sequence: TGTGCCTGTACCCCAGGGACACCAGCTGAGCAGTTCTTC. Translated: CACTPGTPAEQFF.

This clonotype was picked up a small number of times. The CDR3 coding sequence is TGCAGTGCTAGAGATTCGGGCTTCTACGAGCAGTACTTC. Amino acid sequence: CSARDSGFYEQYF. The chain is built from TRBV20-1 and TRBJ2-7; D remains ambiguous. The V end lost 0 bases, the J end lost 3 bases, and 9 bases lay between the germline ends. Germline V gene sequence: CDR1 DFQATT, CDR2 SNEGSKA (reference sequence). The CDR3 extends over 13 amino acids.

In this sample, this clonotype turned up once. This may stem from a read error, because a much larger clone lies one nucleotide away. The rearrangement links TRBV5-5 to TRBJ2-5; the D gene is possibly TRBD1 (5 bases). From germline, CDR1 is SGHKS and CDR2 YYEKEE (reference sequence). The CDR3 length is 15 residues. This CDR3 reads CTSSLHDSHQETQYF. CDR3 coding DNA: TGTACCAGCAGCTTACATGACAGCCACCAAGAGACCCAGTACTTC.

The J gene is TRBJ1-5, the V gene TRBV5-6; D is ambiguous. Trimming pared 4 bases from V and 3 bases from J, leaving 8 bases between. CDR1 and CDR2 (germline): SGHDT, YYEEEE. This CDR3 comprises 13 residues. CDR3 DNA: TGTGCCAGCAGCCTTACTTACAATCAGCCCCAGCATTTT. It specifies CASSLTYNQPQHF.

Many counts were recorded for this clonotype. The chain employs TRBV12-3 or TRBV12-4 and TRBJ2-7, with 8 positions matching TRBD1. This CDR3 has 16 amino acids. V lost 3 bases, J lost 0 bases, and 7 bases stayed unmatched. CDR3 region: CASSFVNRGYSYEQYF. The CDR3 nucleotides read TGTGCCAGCAGTTTTGTAAACAGGGGGTACTCCTACGAGCAGTACTTC.

On this clonotype itself: This sequence may be a read error, since a much larger clone differs from it by one base. J is TRBJ2-7 and V is TRBV7-9, with 8 positions matching TRBD2. The DNA end lines up better with TRBJ2-1; the J call may be wrong. The CDR3 contains 15 residues. The germline CDR1 and CDR2 sequences are SEHNR and FQNEAQ (reference sequence). The CDR3 sequence: CASSHSGTRYYEQFF. CDR3 coding DNA: TGTGCCAGCAGCCATTCCGGGACTAGGTACTACGAGCAGTTCTTC.

The chain has TRBV29-1 and TRBJ2-1; 10 nucleotides line up with TRBD2. V lost 8 bases and J lost 2; bases outside the gene matches: 9. The germline CDR1 and CDR2 sequences are SQVTM and ANQGSEA. The CDR3 is made up of 15 amino acids. The CDR3 DNA follows: TGCAGCATTCGGGGTCTAGCGGGAGCCTACAATGAGCAGTTCTTC. It specifies CSIRGLAGAYNEQFF.

Regarding this clonotype: A read error may explain this, as a much larger clone is one base away. The J gene is TRBJ1-6, the V gene TRBV9, with 10 bases identical to TRBD1. Germline CDR1 SGDLS, CDR2 YYNGEE. The CDR3 runs to 15 residues. CDR3: CASSPGQGHNSPFHF. The CDR3 DNA sequence: TGTGCCAGCAGCCCGGGACAGGGGCACAATTCACCCTTCCACTTT.

This chain joins TRBV7-9 and TRBJ2-7; D possibly corresponds to TRBD2 (6 bases). Trimming shortened V by 5 bases and J by 2 bases, and 22 bases separated the two germline ends. CDR3 length equals 17 residues. The germline CDR1 and CDR2 sequences are SEHNR and FQNEAQ (reference sequence). The CDR3 DNA is TGTGCCAGCAGCCAACGAGGGGAGATTAGCGGCGCCTACGAGCAGTACTTC. Protein sequence: CASSQRGEISGAYEQYF. Full variable domain (remainder filled in from reference TRBV7-9 and TRBJ2-7): DTGVSQNPRHKITKRGQNVTFRCDPISEHNRLYWYRQTLGQGPEFLTYFQNEAQLEKSRLLSDRFSAERPKGSFSTLEIQRTEQGDSAMYLCASSQRGEISGAYEQYFGPGTRLTVT.

Ten or more counts support this clonotype. The chain is built from TRBV6-2 or TRBV6-3 and TRBJ2-3; D perhaps matches TRBD1 (5 bases). Trimming pared 7 bases from V and 2 bases from J, leaving 16 bases between. CDR3 size: 15 residues. Germline values: CDR1 MNHEY, CDR2 SVGEGT. The CDR3 region is CASKKDTGITDTQYF. CDR3 DNA sequence: TGTGCCAGCAAGAAGGACACTGGGATCACAGATACGCAGTATTTT.

This clonotype was seen at least ten times. The chain is built from TRBV4-1 and TRBJ2-1; 9 bases align to TRBD1. V trimming: 0 bases; J trimming: 6 bases; junction bases outside the gene matches: 9. This CDR3 comprises 17 residues. CDR1 and CDR2 (germline): MGHRA, YSYEKL. The CDR3 DNA is TGCGCCAGCAGCCAAGAACCCCGGGACAGGGTGGCCAATGAGCAGTTCTTC. Translated: CASSQEPRDRVANEQFF.

This clonotype appeared a few times. CDR3 nucleotides: TGTGCTAGTGGTTTGTCAACCCGCCCTCGGGACCCAGAGACCCAGTACTTC. Protein product: CASGLSTRPRDPETQYF. V usage is TRBV12-5 and J usage is TRBJ2-5; TRBD1 or TRBD2 may be the D gene (5 bases each). CDR1 and CDR2 from the germline V gene are LGHNT and FRNRAP. Trimming shortened V by 2 bases and J by 4 bases, and 20 bases separated the two germline ends. The CDR3 is 17 residues long.

This clonotype was recorded many times. V and J are TRBV15 and TRBJ1-5, with a weak D call TRBD1 (5 bases). Per the germline V gene, CDR1 is LNHNV and CDR2 is YYDKDF (reference sequence). The CDR3 has 16 residues. V lost 0 bases and J 2 bases, leaving 11 bases between the germline ends. CDR3 bases: TGTGCCACCAGCAGAGATTGGGCAGGGCGCAATCAGCCCCAGCATTTT. Its translation: CATSRDWAGRNQPQHF.

There are many counts of this clonotype. The rearrangement uses TRBV6-5 and TRBJ1-2, with a weak D call TRBD1 (6 bases). Trimming took 0 bases from V and 5 from J, leaving 16 bases between them. The CDR3 is 16 amino acids. Germline-derived CDR1 and CDR2 are MNHEY and SVGAGI. In nucleotides, the CDR3 is TGTGCCAGCAGTTACTCCATGGGGGGGGCGAATTATGGCTACACCTTC. Translated, it gives CASSYSMGGANYGYTF.